The table lists the clone carrying this T cell receptor beta chain with a few counts. Its antigen is not identified. These data are taken from a study of post-analysis software for immune sequencing data. Study details: Multiple sclerosis in the patients followed relapsing-remitting, secondary progressive and progressive-relapsing courses.

Built from TCR beta cDNA, the libraries had unique molecular identifiers in them. A population of roughly 0.85 to 10 million T cells gave rise to about 500,000 cDNA molecules. A single record per CDR3 protein comes from TCRdb applying MiXCR to the PCR reads. The table lists about 680,000 distinct CDR3 sequences, approximately 60% of them singletons. General study points: Under F measure analysis, samples from one preparation batch co-clustered strongly. Those with multiple sclerosis, the patient group, showed significantly lower normalized Chao1 diversity than controls. Comparison of patients with controls showed 5 or 6 TRBV segments more frequent in patients, TRBV5-6, TRBV5-1 and TRBV20-1 among them.

The CDR3 loop spans 12 amino acids. J gave up 6 bases and V 4 bases, and 2 bases lay outside the gene matches. Germline V gives CDR1 SQVTM, CDR2 ANQGSEA. The chain links TRBV29-1 to TRBJ2-1; TRBD2 aligns across 8 bases. This clonotype was obtained from a girl aged 2 to 9 with multiple sclerosis. Material for sequencing was blood. CDR3 nucleotides: TGCAGCGTTGCCGGGACTAGCAATGAGCAGTTCTTC. Its protein is CSVAGTSNEQFF.